This T cell receptor beta chain was sequenced in a study of shared clonotypes between healthy human individuals. In the study overall: There were three CD4 naive, three CD4 memory, two CD8 naive and one CD8 memory plates per donor. Whole-study findings and limits: Naive CD4 clonotypes overlapped across a handful of donors at roughly 5%. Estimated richness values were generally larger in naive subsets than in memory subsets.

CD4+ cells were split into CD45RA+ naive and CD45RA-negative memory subsets. Notes on this clone: Its target is not known.

The CDR3 has 15 residues. Only in-frame clones appear in the TCRdb table, and some are missing; sequencing was by immunoSEQ multiplex PCR. The sample records fewer than 1.8 million clones, approximately 98.5% being singletons. Sequencing used naive CD4+ T cells sorted from blood. Noted subset: CD45RA+ positively selected. The TCR was taken from a man aged 25 to 40 in good health. The chain links TRBV21-1 to TRBJ2-3; whether TRBD2, the table's D call, matches the DNA was not checked. TRBV21-1 is noted as a pseudogene. CDR3 sequence (DNA): TGTGCCAGCTTCCTCGGGACTCCTGTGGAGGATACGCAGTATTTT. The encoded protein is CASFLGTPVEDTQYF.